These T cell receptor beta chains were read from a single sample in a study of T cell repertoires in cytomegalovirus infection. MiXCR, applied by TCRdb to the reads, yields one record per CDR3 protein. The sample has 450,000 to 600,000 distinct CDR3 sequences, 42% seen once; the top ten hold about 45%. These receptors have no known antigen. The source material was cultured PBMCs, sampled from culture after CMV antigen stimulation. These receptors were taken from a human donor in good health (CMV status not recorded). Some clones in this sample may be carry-over from other donors' samples. The CDR3 runs from the conserved cysteine through the conserved F or W. The order of the fields is clone size, CDR3 length, V gene, J gene, D gene, CDR3 DNA, CDR3 protein. The D gene is left open where the match is weak. A row's size may be missing; if present it is once, few, many or a size class.

many	14	TRBV27	TRBJ2-7	TRBD1	TGTGCCAGCAGTCTACAGGGGGCGAACTACGAGCAGTACTTC	CASSLQGANYEQYF
few	14	TRBV6-8	TRBJ2-3	.	TGTGCCAGCAAGACGGGGGAAAGCACAGATACGCAGTATTTT	CASKTGESTDTQYF
.	13	TRBV7-9	TRBJ2-3	.	TGTGCCAGCAGCACCGCTCGCACAGATACGCAGTATTTT	CASSTARTDTQYF
few	16	TRBV11-2	TRBJ2-7	.	TGTGCCAGCAGCTTAGGGGTGGCAGTCAAGGAGCGCGAGCAGTACTTC	CASSLGVAVKEREQYF
many	14	TRBV7-2	TRBJ1-2	.	TGTGCCAGCAGCTTAGAGGGAATCAACTATGGCTACACCTTC	CASSLEGINYGYTF
few	13	TRBV30	TRBJ2-6	.	TGTGCCTGGAGTGTATCTGGGGCCAACGTCCTGACTTTC	CAWSVSGANVLTF
.	15	TRBV5-3	TRBJ2-7	TRBD2	TGTGCCAGCAGCCCGGGACTAGCGGAATCCTACGAGCAGTACTTC	CASSPGLAESYEQYF
.	14	TRBV5-1	TRBJ2-1	.	TGCGCCAGCAGCTTGGGGGTAGGTCTCCATGAGCAGTTCTTC	CASSLGVGLHEQFF
few	13	TRBV20-1	TRBJ2-1	TRBD2	TGCAGTGCTAGATTAGCGGGAGGGAATGAGCAGTTCTTC	CSARLAGGNEQFF
.	12	TRBV28	TRBJ2-1	TRBD1	TGTGCCTCGTGGGACAGGGTCGATGAGCAGTTCTTC	CASWDRVDEQFF
once	14	TRBV28	TRBJ1-5	.	TGTGCCAGCAGGGGATGGACAGTGGGTCAGCCCCAGCATTTT	CASRGWTVGQPQHF
few	12	TRBV19	TRBJ2-1	.	TGTGCCAGTATGGCCGGGAGAGATGAGCAGTTCTTC	CASMAGRDEQFF
.	13	TRBV7-6	TRBJ2-7	.	TGTGCCAGCAGCTTATCCGAACCAAGTGAGCAGTACTTC	CASSLSEPSEQYF
.	15	TRBV15	TRBJ2-5	.	TGTGCCACCAGCAGAGACCTAACGGGAAGAGAGACCCAGTACTTC	CATSRDLTGRETQYF
.	17	TRBV11-2	TRBJ2-3	TRBD2	TGTGCCAGCAGCCGGGGGCGGGGTAGCGGGAGAACAGATACGCAGTATTTT	CASSRGRGSGRTDTQYF
few	16	TRBV12-3/TRBV12-4	TRBJ2-2	TRBD1	TGTGCCAGCACCCCTGACAGGGGGGGGAACACCGGGGAGCTGTTTTTT	CASTPDRGGNTGELFF
once	15	TRBV11-2	TRBJ1-2	TRBD1	TGTGCCAGCAGCTTCGGACAGGGCCTTAACTATGGCTACACCTTC	CASSFGQGLNYGYTF
many	13	TRBV7-9	TRBJ2-7	.	TGTGCCAGCAGCTTAGTAGGCCCTGGAGAGCAGTACTTC	CASSLVGPGEQYF
few	14	TRBV7-2	TRBJ1-2	.	TGTGCCAGCAGCTTAGAATCGGCCTACTATGGCTACACCTTC	CASSLESAYYGYTF
many	13	TRBV7-2	TRBJ1-1	TRBD1	TGTGCCAGCGGGGGACAGGGGAACACTGAAGCTTTCTTT	CASGGQGNTEAFF
.	12	TRBV19	TRBJ1-4	.	TGTGCCAGTAGTAACACTAATGAAAAACTGTTTTTT	CASSNTNEKLFF
.	13	TRBV12-3/TRBV12-4	TRBJ2-2	.	TGTGCCAGCAGTGACACAGTCGCCGGGGAGCTGTTTTTT	CASSDTVAGELFF
few	16	TRBV7-2	TRBJ2-5	.	TGTGCCAGCAGCTTACGATCTGGCGCCGTGGTGGAGACCCAGTACTTC	CASSLRSGAVVETQYF
.	14	TRBV5-6	TRBJ2-7	TRBD2	TGTGCCAGCAGCGGGGGACTAGCGGGAGACGAGCAGTACTTC	CASSGGLAGDEQYF
few	14	TRBV2	TRBJ1-6	.	TGTGCCAGCAGCCCTCCGGGGGCAAATTCACCCCTCCACTTT	CASSPPGANSPLHF
.	16	TRBV11-3	TRBJ1-5	.	TGTGCCAGCAGCGTATTGACAGATTATAGCAATCAGCCCCAGCATTTT	CASSVLTDYSNQPQHF